A selection of T cell receptor beta chains follows, all from one sample in a study of blood T cell repertoires in COVID-19. Only in-frame clones appear in the TCRdb table, and some are missing; sequencing was by immunoSEQ multiplex PCR. The sample consists of fewer than 150,000 clones, roughly 80% of them appearing once. Specimen: peripheral blood. These receptors all come from a man in his fifties or sixties with acute or convalescent COVID-19. Both conserved end residues are part of each CDR3. Fields, in order: V gene, J gene, clone size, D gene, CDR3 protein, CDR3 DNA. D genes are given only for firm matches. Rows may omit the clone size; those that give it use once, few, many or a size class.

v_gene: TRBV30; j_gene: TRBJ2-1; abundance: few; d_gene: .; CDR3aa: CAWSVGRTEQFF; CDR3nt: TGTGCCTGGAGTGTGGGGCGTACTGAGCAGTTCTTC
v_gene: TRBV4-1; j_gene: TRBJ2-2; abundance: .; d_gene: TRBD1; CDR3aa: CASSQVLRPGQGTGELFF; CDR3nt: TGCGCCAGCAGCCAAGTCCTCAGACCGGGACAGGGTACCGGGGAGCTGTTTTTT
v_gene: TRBV6-1; j_gene: TRBJ2-1; abundance: .; d_gene: .; CDR3aa: CASSESRAYYNEQFF; CDR3nt: TGTGCCAGCAGTGAATCTCGAGCGTACTACAATGAGCAGTTCTTC
v_gene: TRBV11-2; j_gene: TRBJ2-7; abundance: few; d_gene: .; CDR3aa: CASSGGSRVGEQYF; CDR3nt: TGTGCCAGCAGTGGGGGGTCCAGGGTCGGCGAGCAGTACTTC
v_gene: TRBV6-1; j_gene: TRBJ1-2; abundance: .; d_gene: TRBD1; CDR3aa: CASSDGTGNYGYTF; CDR3nt: TGTGCCAGCAGTGACGGGACAGGGAACTATGGCTACACCTTC
v_gene: TRBV4-2; j_gene: TRBJ1-1; abundance: .; d_gene: .; CDR3aa: CASSQGGGGTEAFF; CDR3nt: TGTGCCAGCAGCCAAGGTGGCGGGGGCACTGAAGCTTTCTTT
v_gene: TRBV3-1/TRBV3-2; j_gene: TRBJ1-2; abundance: .; d_gene: .; CDR3aa: CASSVQGRTNYGYTF; CDR3nt: TGTGCCAGCAGCGTTCAAGGGAGGACGAACTATGGCTACACCTTC
v_gene: TRBV2; j_gene: TRBJ2-6; abundance: .; d_gene: .; CDR3aa: CASSGDSSGANVLTF; CDR3nt: TGTGCCAGCAGCGGAGACAGCTCTGGGGCCAACGTCCTGACTTTC
v_gene: TRBV5-4; j_gene: TRBJ1-6; abundance: .; d_gene: .; CDR3aa: CASSLAVQGSYNSPLHF; CDR3nt: TGTGCCAGCAGCTTGGCGGTACAGGGATCCTATAATTCACCCCTCCACTTT
v_gene: TRBV6-6; j_gene: TRBJ1-4; abundance: .; d_gene: TRBD1; CDR3aa: CASSLTGTVPKLFF; CDR3nt: TGTGCCAGCAGTTTAACCGGGACAGTGCCAAAACTGTTTTTT
v_gene: TRBV10-3; j_gene: TRBJ1-2; abundance: .; d_gene: .; CDR3aa: CAISDRADGYTF; CDR3nt: TGTGCCATCAGTGACAGGGCTGACGGCTACACCTTC
v_gene: TRBV27; j_gene: TRBJ2-5; abundance: .; d_gene: TRBD1; CDR3aa: CASRLQGADRWETQYF; CDR3nt: TGTGCCAGCAGGCTACAGGGGGCAGACCGTTGGGAGACCCAGTACTTC
v_gene: TRBV19; j_gene: TRBJ1-2; abundance: .; d_gene: .; CDR3aa: CASRPARGNFYGYTF; CDR3nt: TGTGCCAGTAGACCGGCACGGGGTAATTTCTATGGCTACACCTTC
v_gene: TRBV19; j_gene: TRBJ1-2; abundance: .; d_gene: TRBD1; CDR3aa: CASSIGPPGQAYGYTF; CDR3nt: TGTGCCAGTAGTATAGGGCCCCCGGGACAGGCCTATGGCTACACCTTC
v_gene: TRBV15; j_gene: TRBJ1-2; abundance: .; d_gene: .; CDR3aa: CATSRDTGEIYGYTF; CDR3nt: TGTGCCACCAGCAGAGATACGGGAGAAATATATGGCTACACCTTC
v_gene: TRBV5-4; j_gene: TRBJ2-3; abundance: .; d_gene: .; CDR3aa: CASLVYGSEVAQYF; CDR3nt: TGTGCCAGCCTTGTTTACGGGTCCGAGGTCGCGCAGTATTTT
v_gene: TRBV29-1; j_gene: TRBJ1-3; abundance: .; d_gene: .; CDR3aa: CSALLWSSGNTIYF; CDR3nt: TGCAGCGCCCTACTTTGGAGCTCTGGAAACACCATATATTTT
v_gene: TRBV5-1; j_gene: TRBJ2-5; abundance: .; d_gene: TRBD1; CDR3aa: CASSPTGGKETQYF; CDR3nt: TGCGCCAGCAGCCCGACAGGGGGCAAAGAGACCCAGTACTTC
v_gene: TRBV5-6; j_gene: TRBJ2-3; abundance: .; d_gene: .; CDR3aa: CASSLDHSSIRTDTQYF; CDR3nt: TGTGCCAGCAGCTTGGATCACAGCTCGATTAGGACAGATACGCAGTATTTT
v_gene: TRBV11-2; j_gene: TRBJ1-2; abundance: .; d_gene: .; CDR3aa: CASSLHRVGYTF; CDR3nt: TGTGCCAGCAGCCTACACAGGGTAGGGTACACCTTC
v_gene: TRBV2; j_gene: TRBJ2-1; abundance: .; d_gene: .; CDR3aa: CASSEGQASYNEQFF; CDR3nt: TGTGCCAGCAGTGAAGGACAGGCTTCCTACAATGAGCAGTTCTTC
v_gene: TRBV5-4; j_gene: TRBJ1-1; abundance: .; d_gene: TRBD1; CDR3aa: CASRAPGQGFTEAFF; CDR3nt: TGTGCCAGCAGAGCCCCGGGACAGGGGTTCACTGAAGCTTTCTTT
v_gene: TRBV19; j_gene: TRBJ1-2; abundance: .; d_gene: TRBD1; CDR3aa: CASSLFYSDRGGGYTF; CDR3nt: TGTGCCAGTAGTCTATTCTACTCCGACAGGGGAGGTGGCTACACCTTC
v_gene: TRBV15; j_gene: TRBJ1-5; abundance: .; d_gene: TRBD1; CDR3aa: CATSRDKGQGVYSNQPQHF; CDR3nt: TGTGCCACCAGCAGAGACAAGGGACAGGGAGTTTATAGCAATCAGCCCCAGCATTTT
v_gene: TRBV2; j_gene: TRBJ1-2; abundance: .; d_gene: .; CDR3aa: CASSESSAGWSYGYTF; CDR3nt: TGTGCCAGCAGTGAATCTTCTGCAGGGTGGAGCTATGGCTACACCTTC
v_gene: TRBV5-8; j_gene: TRBJ1-2; abundance: .; d_gene: .; CDR3aa: CASSLLSGEGYGYTF; CDR3nt: TGTGCCAGCAGCTTGTTATCGGGGGAAGGCTATGGCTACACCTTC
v_gene: TRBV3-1/TRBV3-2; j_gene: TRBJ2-1; abundance: few; d_gene: .; CDR3aa: CASSQEFSGFEEPRVNEQFF; CDR3nt: TGTGCCAGCAGCCAAGAATTCTCGGGCTTTGAGGAACCGAGGGTCAATGAGCAGTTCTTC
v_gene: TRBV3-1/TRBV3-2; j_gene: TRBJ1-6; abundance: .; d_gene: TRBD1; CDR3aa: CASSPDREDSPLHF; CDR3nt: TGTGCCAGCAGCCCCGACAGGGAGGACTCACCCCTCCACTTT
v_gene: TRBV7-6; j_gene: TRBJ2-3; abundance: .; d_gene: TRBD1; CDR3aa: CASSPDRVGDTQYF; CDR3nt: TGTGCCAGCAGCCCGGACAGGGTTGGAGATACGCAGTATTTT